The entry that follows covers one T cell receptor beta chain sequence. The data are from a study of blood T cell repertoires in COVID-19. At the level of the study: Italy, Spain and the United States were the sources of the convalescent and acute COVID-19 samples. Sources were T cells, B-cell-depleted T cells, or PBMCs; the material itself was cDNA or gDNA.

Source study methods: Nucleated cell number was recorded as an estimate derived from reference gene primer amplification. The repertoire was sequenced with immunoSEQ multiplex PCR; TCRdb's copy has only in-frame clones and lacks some. V, J and clone size are those of that table, while D and trimming were read from the DNA. The top ten clones hold roughly a sixth of a sample with tens of thousands of clones, 70% to 90% of them seen once. The germline V gene encodes CDR1 MNHEY and CDR2 SVGEGT. Trimming took off 6 bases at V and 0 bases at J, with 13 bases between the two ends. This CDR3 comprises 15 residues.

The source material was peripheral blood. The chain links TRBV6-2 or TRBV6-3 to TRBJ2-3; TRBD1 might be the D (5 bases). The receptor comes from a human donor in a cohort sampled during active COVID-19. The CDR3 DNA is TGTGCCAGCAGCCATGGGGCGGAGAGCACAGATACGCAGTATTTT. It encodes CASSHGAESTDTQYF.